This TCR beta chain was captured by sequencing in a study of preoperative IRX-2 immunotherapy in early breast cancer. The CDR3 has 15 residues. Germline loops: CDR1 MNHEY, CDR2 SVGAGI. V dropped 2 bases and J dropped 1 base, with 11 bases sitting between them. Treatment of the sample: preoperative locoregional IRX-2 cytokine immunotherapy. Preoperative locoregional IRX-2 cytokine immunotherapy was tested in the phase Ib source study. Measured with immunoSEQ multiplex PCR; TCRdb has only the in-frame clones, and not every one. The table records tens of thousands of clones, approximately 95% of them present only once.

The input for sequencing was tumor tissue, taken after IRX-2 immunotherapy. This receptor was obtained from a human donor with breast cancer. The chain is built from TRBV6-5 and TRBJ1-1; TRBD1 might be the D (5 bases). CDR3: CASSYRDLWNTEAFF. CDR3 nucleotides: TGTGCCAGCAGTTACCGGGACCTCTGGAACACTGAAGCTTTCTTT.